Sequencing of this T cell receptor beta chain was carried out in a study of cytomegalovirus exposure and HLA in healthy donors. This PCR relied on a set of 60 Vbeta primers and 13 Jbeta primers. Here immunoSEQ multiplex PCR was the method, and the copy in TCRdb shows in-frame clones only, minus some. The sample carries around 65,000 clones, approximately 80% recorded once. Germline-derived CDR1 and CDR2 are SGHNT and YYREEE (reference sequence). V trimming: 2 bases; J trimming: 6 bases; junction bases outside the gene matches: 4. CDR3 length equals 15 residues. Study outcomes and limitations: For most TCR beta V segments, an earlier analysis put the productive rate at about 90% or about 30% of the time.

About this clone itself: The antigen is undetermined.

The sequence derives from a girl aged 10 to 17 in good health and CMV-seropositive. The chain joins TRBV5-4 to TRBJ2-3; 12 positions agree with TRBD2. The sequencing input was PBMCs. CDR3 nucleotide sequence: TGTGCCAGCAGCTTAACTAGCGGGAGGTTCGATACGCAGTATTTT. It codes for CASSLTSGRFDTQYF.